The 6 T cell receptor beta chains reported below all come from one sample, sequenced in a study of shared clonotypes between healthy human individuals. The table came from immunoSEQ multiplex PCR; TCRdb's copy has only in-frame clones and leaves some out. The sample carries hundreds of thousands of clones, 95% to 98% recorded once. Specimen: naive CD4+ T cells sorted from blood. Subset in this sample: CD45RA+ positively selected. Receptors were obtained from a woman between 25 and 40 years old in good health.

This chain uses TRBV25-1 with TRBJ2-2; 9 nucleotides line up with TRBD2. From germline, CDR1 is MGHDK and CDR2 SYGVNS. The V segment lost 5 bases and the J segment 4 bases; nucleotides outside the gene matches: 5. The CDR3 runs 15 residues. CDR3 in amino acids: CASSLAGVGTGELFF. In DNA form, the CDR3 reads TGTGCCAGCAGTTTAGCGGGAGTGGGCACCGGGGAGCTGTTTTTT.

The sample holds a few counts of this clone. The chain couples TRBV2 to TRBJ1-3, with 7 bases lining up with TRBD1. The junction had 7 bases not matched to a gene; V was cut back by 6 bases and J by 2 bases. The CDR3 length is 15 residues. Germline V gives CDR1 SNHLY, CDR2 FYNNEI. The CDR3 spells CASSVDRAAGNTIYF. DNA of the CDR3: TGTGCCAGCAGCGTAGACAGGGCTGCTGGAAACACCATATATTTT.

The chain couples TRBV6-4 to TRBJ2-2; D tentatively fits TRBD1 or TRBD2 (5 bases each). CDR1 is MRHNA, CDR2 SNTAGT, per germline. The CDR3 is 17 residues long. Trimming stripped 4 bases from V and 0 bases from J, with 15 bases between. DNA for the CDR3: TGTGCCAGCAGTGCCCTAGGGGCGGGCTCGAACACCGGGGAGCTGTTTTTT. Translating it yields CASSALGAGSNTGELFF.

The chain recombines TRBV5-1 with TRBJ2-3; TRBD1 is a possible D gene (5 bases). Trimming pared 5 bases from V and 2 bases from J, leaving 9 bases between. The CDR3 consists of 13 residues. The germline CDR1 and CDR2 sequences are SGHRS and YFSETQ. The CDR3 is CASRDTFTDTQYF. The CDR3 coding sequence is TGCGCCAGCAGGGACACGTTCACAGATACGCAGTATTTT. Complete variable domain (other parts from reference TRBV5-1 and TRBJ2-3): KAGVTQTPRYLIKTRGQQVTLSCSPISGHRSVSWYQQTPGQGLQFLFEYFSETQRNKGNFPGRFSGRQFSNSRSEMNVSTLELGDSALYLCASRDTFTDTQYFGPGTRLTVL.

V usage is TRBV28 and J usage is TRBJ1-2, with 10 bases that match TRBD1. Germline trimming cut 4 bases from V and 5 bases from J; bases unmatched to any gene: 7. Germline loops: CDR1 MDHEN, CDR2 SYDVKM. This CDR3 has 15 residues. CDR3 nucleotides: TGTGCCAGCAGTTCATCCGGGACAGGGGTGTATGGCTACACCTTC. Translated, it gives CASSSSGTGVYGYTF.

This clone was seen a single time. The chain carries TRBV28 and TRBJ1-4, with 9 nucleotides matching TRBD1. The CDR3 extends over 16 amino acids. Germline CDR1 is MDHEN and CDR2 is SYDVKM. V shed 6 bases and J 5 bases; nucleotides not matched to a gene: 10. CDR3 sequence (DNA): TGTGCCAGCAGCCGCCTTACCGGGACAGGGAATGAAAAACTGTTTTTT. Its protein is CASSRLTGTGNEKLFF.